This T cell receptor beta chain was sequenced for a study of cytomegalovirus exposure and HLA in healthy donors. The PCR ran on 60 Vbeta and 13 Jbeta primers. Assay: immunoSEQ multiplex PCR; the TCRdb copy retains only in-frame clones and omits some. The sample includes about 160,000 clones, 60% to 85% of them seen just once. Sequencing was carried out using PBMCs. This sequence originates from a woman aged 50 to 65 in good health and CMV-seropositive.

The chain's CDR3 is CASSLEGGNTGELFF. Written as DNA, the CDR3 is TGCGCCAGCAGCTTAGAAGGGGGCAACACCGGGGAGCTGTTTTTT. The chain employs TRBV5-1 and TRBJ2-2; 7 bases line up with TRBD1. Trimming removed 2 bases from V and 2 bases from J; junction bases left unmatched: 3. Germline CDR1 and CDR2: SGHRS and YFSETQ. The CDR3 is 15 amino acids.